A selection of T cell receptor beta chains follows, all from one sample in a study of blood T cell repertoires in COVID-19. The table came from immunoSEQ multiplex PCR; TCRdb's copy has only in-frame clones and leaves some out. The sample has about 98,000 clones, around 90% seen once. Sequencing used peripheral blood. These receptors were obtained from a woman between 50 and 59 years old with COVID-19, enrolled during active disease. Each CDR3 is given with its conserved first and last residue. The order of the fields is CDR3 length, J gene, D gene, V gene, clone size, CDR3 DNA, CDR3 protein. The D gene is left open where the match is weak. Not every row has a clone size; where given, it reads once, few, many or a size class.

len: 16; j_gene: TRBJ2-3; d_gene: TRBD2; v_gene: TRBV7-3; abundance: NA; CDR3nt: TGTGCCAGCAGCTTATATAGCGGGGGGGCAGCAGATACGCAGTATTTT; CDR3aa: CASSLYSGGAADTQYF
len: 18; j_gene: TRBJ2-2; d_gene: TRBD2; v_gene: TRBV3-1/TRBV3-2; abundance: once; CDR3nt: TGTGCCAGCAGCCAAGGAGGGCGCGGGGGAAGGTACACCGGGGAGCTGTTTTTT; CDR3aa: CASSQGGRGGRYTGELFF
len: 15; j_gene: TRBJ1-5; d_gene: NA; v_gene: TRBV21-1; abundance: NA; CDR3nt: TGTGCCAGCAGCAAATTGGGGGGTAGGGATCAGCCCCAGCATTTT; CDR3aa: CASSKLGGRDQPQHF
len: 14; j_gene: TRBJ2-3; d_gene: TRBD1; v_gene: TRBV7-2; abundance: NA; CDR3nt: TGTGCCAGCAGCTTAGGGACAGGGAGAGATACGCAGTATTTT; CDR3aa: CASSLGTGRDTQYF
len: 12; j_gene: TRBJ2-3; d_gene: TRBD2; v_gene: TRBV12-3/TRBV12-4; abundance: NA; CDR3nt: TGTGCCAGCAGTTTTCCCGGGAGGACGCAGTATTTT; CDR3aa: CASSFPGRTQYF
len: 15; j_gene: TRBJ2-7; d_gene: TRBD2; v_gene: TRBV3-1/TRBV3-2; abundance: NA; CDR3nt: TGTGCCAGCAGCCAGGTAGCGGGGAGCCCGTACGAGCAGTACTTC; CDR3aa: CASSQVAGSPYEQYF
len: 12; j_gene: TRBJ1-1; d_gene: NA; v_gene: TRBV6-2/TRBV6-3; abundance: NA; CDR3nt: TGTGCCAGCAGCCGAGGAAACACTGAAGCTTTCTTT; CDR3aa: CASSRGNTEAFF
len: 14; j_gene: TRBJ1-4; d_gene: NA; v_gene: TRBV6-4; abundance: NA; CDR3nt: TGTGCCAGCAGTGACGTGTCAGGGGAAGAAAAACTGTTTTTT; CDR3aa: CASSDVSGEEKLFF
len: 15; j_gene: TRBJ1-2; d_gene: TRBD1; v_gene: TRBV18; abundance: NA; CDR3nt: TGTGCCAGCTCATCCCGGGACAGTTCTAACTATGGCTACACCTTC; CDR3aa: CASSSRDSSNYGYTF
len: 15; j_gene: TRBJ1-3; d_gene: NA; v_gene: TRBV7-9; abundance: NA; CDR3nt: TGTGCCAGCAGCGAAAAGAGGAGCTCTGGAAACACCATATATTTT; CDR3aa: CASSEKRSSGNTIYF
len: 13; j_gene: TRBJ2-5; d_gene: NA; v_gene: TRBV5-1; abundance: once; CDR3nt: TGCGCCAGCAGCCCCGGGACTCCCGATCCCCAGTACTTC; CDR3aa: CASSPGTPDPQYF
len: 15; j_gene: TRBJ1-1; d_gene: NA; v_gene: TRBV15; abundance: NA; CDR3nt: TGTGCCACCAGCAGAGATGGGGCCATGAACACTGAAGCTTTCTTT; CDR3aa: CATSRDGAMNTEAFF
len: 12; j_gene: TRBJ2-1; d_gene: NA; v_gene: TRBV3-1/TRBV3-2; abundance: NA; CDR3nt: TGTGCCAGCAGCCAAGATACCAGGGAGCAGTTCTTC; CDR3aa: CASSQDTREQFF
len: 13; j_gene: TRBJ1-1; d_gene: NA; v_gene: TRBV29-1; abundance: once; CDR3nt: TGCAGCGTTACGTGGTTGGGGGGCACTGAAGCTTTCTTT; CDR3aa: CSVTWLGGTEAFF
len: 15; j_gene: TRBJ1-3; d_gene: NA; v_gene: TRBV7-9; abundance: few; CDR3nt: TGTGCCAGCAGCTTAAGCCAGGTGGCTGGAAACACCATATATTTT; CDR3aa: CASSLSQVAGNTIYF
len: 13; j_gene: TRBJ1-2; d_gene: TRBD1; v_gene: TRBV24-1; abundance: NA; CDR3nt: TGTGCCACCAGTGATTGGGACAGTCATGGCTACACCTTC; CDR3aa: CATSDWDSHGYTF
len: 16; j_gene: TRBJ2-4; d_gene: NA; v_gene: TRBV7-2; abundance: NA; CDR3nt: TGTGCCAGCAGCCCGGACTACCGTGCAACCAAAAACATTCAGTACTTC; CDR3aa: CASSPDYRATKNIQYF
len: 17; j_gene: TRBJ1-4; d_gene: NA; v_gene: TRBV18; abundance: once; CDR3nt: TGTGCCAGCTCACCACGTCGTACGGGGGCAACTAATGAAAAACTGTTTTTT; CDR3aa: CASSPRRTGATNEKLFF
len: 14; j_gene: TRBJ1-5; d_gene: NA; v_gene: TRBV2; abundance: NA; CDR3nt: TGTGCCAGCAGTGAACGGGGTGGCAATCAGCCCCAGCATTTT; CDR3aa: CASSERGGNQPQHF
len: 11; j_gene: TRBJ2-7; d_gene: TRBD1; v_gene: TRBV2; abundance: NA; CDR3nt: TGTGCCAGGACGACAGGGGACGAGCAGTACTTC; CDR3aa: CARTTGDEQYF
len: 14; j_gene: TRBJ1-1; d_gene: NA; v_gene: TRBV6-5; abundance: NA; CDR3nt: TGTGCCAGCAGGTTGGCAGGGGATAACACTGAAGCTTTCTTT; CDR3aa: CASRLAGDNTEAFF
len: 14; j_gene: TRBJ1-1; d_gene: NA; v_gene: TRBV5-4; abundance: NA; CDR3nt: TGTGCCAGCAGCTTGTCAAACGGGGACACTGAAGCTTTCTTT; CDR3aa: CASSLSNGDTEAFF
len: 15; j_gene: TRBJ1-4; d_gene: NA; v_gene: TRBV24-1; abundance: NA; CDR3nt: TGTGCCACCAGTGATTTAGCGGCAGGGGCTGAAAAACTGTTTTTT; CDR3aa: CATSDLAAGAEKLFF
len: 15; j_gene: TRBJ2-1; d_gene: TRBD2; v_gene: TRBV11-3; abundance: NA; CDR3nt: TGTGCCAGCAGCTTAACAGGGACTAGCGACAATGAGCAGTTCTTC; CDR3aa: CASSLTGTSDNEQFF
len: 14; j_gene: TRBJ2-5; d_gene: TRBD2; v_gene: TRBV28; abundance: once; CDR3nt: TGTGCCAGCAGTTCAGCGGGGGGGTTAGAGACCCAGTACTTC; CDR3aa: CASSSAGGLETQYF
len: 13; j_gene: TRBJ1-1; d_gene: TRBD1; v_gene: TRBV2; abundance: NA; CDR3nt: TGTGCCAGCAGTGTACAGGGGACTACTGAAGCTTTCTTT; CDR3aa: CASSVQGTTEAFF
len: 15; j_gene: TRBJ2-1; d_gene: TRBD1; v_gene: TRBV19; abundance: NA; CDR3nt: TGTGCCAGTACCGCCCGGACAGGGGGCTACAATGAGCAGTTCTTC; CDR3aa: CASTARTGGYNEQFF
len: 14; j_gene: TRBJ2-5; d_gene: NA; v_gene: TRBV5-5; abundance: NA; CDR3nt: TGTGCCAGCAGCTTGGGAGCGGTCCAAGAGACCCAGTACTTC; CDR3aa: CASSLGAVQETQYF
len: 14; j_gene: TRBJ2-1; d_gene: TRBD2; v_gene: TRBV10-2; abundance: NA; CDR3nt: TGCGCCAGCAGAGCGGGGGGATCCCTCGATGAGCAGTTCTTC; CDR3aa: CASRAGGSLDEQFF
len: 14; j_gene: TRBJ1-2; d_gene: NA; v_gene: TRBV5-6; abundance: NA; CDR3nt: TGTGCCAGCAGCTTAGGGGGGGCCCCCTATGGCTACACCTTC; CDR3aa: CASSLGGAPYGYTF
len: 17; j_gene: TRBJ2-6; d_gene: TRBD1; v_gene: TRBV30; abundance: NA; CDR3nt: TGTGCCTGGAGTGGGGGGACAGGGGTAGCTGGGGCCAACGTCCTGACTTTC; CDR3aa: CAWSGGTGVAGANVLTF
len: 18; j_gene: TRBJ2-5; d_gene: TRBD2; v_gene: TRBV5-1; abundance: NA; CDR3nt: TGCGCCAGCAGCTTGGGGTCGACTAGCGGGGCGCCAGGGGAGACCCAGTACTTC; CDR3aa: CASSLGSTSGAPGETQYF
len: 16; j_gene: TRBJ2-1; d_gene: TRBD1; v_gene: TRBV30; abundance: NA; CDR3nt: TGTGCCTGGAGTGTAATTGGGACAGGGCTTTGGGATGAGCAGTTCTTC; CDR3aa: CAWSVIGTGLWDEQFF
len: 15; j_gene: TRBJ2-5; d_gene: TRBD2; v_gene: TRBV6-6; abundance: NA; CDR3nt: TGTGCCAGCAGCTTAAATAGCGGGGTGAGGGAGACCCAGTACTTC; CDR3aa: CASSLNSGVRETQYF
len: 13; j_gene: TRBJ1-2; d_gene: TRBD1; v_gene: TRBV6-5; abundance: NA; CDR3nt: TGTGCCAGCAGCCCCGGGACAGACTATGGCTACACCTTC; CDR3aa: CASSPGTDYGYTF
len: 15; j_gene: TRBJ1-3; d_gene: TRBD1; v_gene: TRBV10-1; abundance: NA; CDR3nt: TGCGCCTTCGCAGGGGGAGTTAGGGCTGGAAACACCATATATTTT; CDR3aa: CAFAGGVRAGNTIYF
len: 16; j_gene: TRBJ1-3; d_gene: NA; v_gene: TRBV2; abundance: NA; CDR3nt: TGTGCCAGCAGTGTTAACAGGCCTTACTCTGGAAACACCATATATTTT; CDR3aa: CASSVNRPYSGNTIYF
len: 15; j_gene: TRBJ2-1; d_gene: TRBD2; v_gene: TRBV7-9; abundance: NA; CDR3nt: TGTGCCAGCAGCGCGGCGGGGGGGAGCTACAATGAGCAGTTCTTC; CDR3aa: CASSAAGGSYNEQFF
len: 13; j_gene: TRBJ1-6; d_gene: NA; v_gene: TRBV28; abundance: NA; CDR3nt: TGTGCCAGCAGTTTACGGGGGGGTAGCACCCTCCACTTT; CDR3aa: CASSLRGGSTLHF
len: 17; j_gene: TRBJ1-4; d_gene: NA; v_gene: TRBV4-1; abundance: NA; CDR3nt: TGCGCCAGCAGCCAAGAAGCAGCGACGGGAGAAAGGGAAAAACTGTTTTTT; CDR3aa: CASSQEAATGEREKLFF
len: 13; j_gene: TRBJ1-2; d_gene: TRBD1; v_gene: TRBV3-1/TRBV3-2; abundance: few; CDR3nt: TGTGCCAGCAGCCCGGGACAGGGGTGGGGCTACACCTTC; CDR3aa: CASSPGQGWGYTF
len: 12; j_gene: TRBJ1-1; d_gene: NA; v_gene: TRBV5-4; abundance: NA; CDR3nt: TGTGCCAGCAGGCAAAAGGGGGTTGAAGCTTTCTTT; CDR3aa: CASRQKGVEAFF
len: 14; j_gene: TRBJ2-7; d_gene: TRBD1; v_gene: TRBV10-3; abundance: NA; CDR3nt: TGTGCCATCAGAGCCTCGGGACAGAACTACGAGCAGTACTTC; CDR3aa: CAIRASGQNYEQYF
len: 17; j_gene: TRBJ2-3; d_gene: NA; v_gene: TRBV6-4; abundance: NA; CDR3nt: TGTGCCAGCAGTGACTCCCTGACAGCCACTAGCACAGATACGCAGTATTTT; CDR3aa: CASSDSLTATSTDTQYF
len: 15; j_gene: TRBJ1-2; d_gene: TRBD1; v_gene: TRBV15; abundance: NA; CDR3nt: TGTGCCACCAGCAGAGCCCGGGACAGCGACTATGGCTACACCTTC; CDR3aa: CATSRARDSDYGYTF
len: 16; j_gene: TRBJ2-5; d_gene: TRBD2; v_gene: TRBV4-1; abundance: NA; CDR3nt: TGCGCCAGCAGCCTGTCTAGCGGGGGGGCCGGGGAGACCCAGTACTTC; CDR3aa: CASSLSSGGAGETQYF